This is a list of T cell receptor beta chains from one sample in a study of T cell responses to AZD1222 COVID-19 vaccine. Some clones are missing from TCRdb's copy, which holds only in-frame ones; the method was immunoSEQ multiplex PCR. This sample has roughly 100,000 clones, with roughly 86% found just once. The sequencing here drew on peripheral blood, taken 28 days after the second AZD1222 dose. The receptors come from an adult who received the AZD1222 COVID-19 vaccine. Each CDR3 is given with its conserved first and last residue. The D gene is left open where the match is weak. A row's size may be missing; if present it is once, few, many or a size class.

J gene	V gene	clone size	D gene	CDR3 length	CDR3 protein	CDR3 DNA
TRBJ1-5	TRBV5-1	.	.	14	CASSFGTVGQPQHF	TGCGCCAGCAGCTTCGGCACTGTTGGTCAGCCCCAGCATTTT
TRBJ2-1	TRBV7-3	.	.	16	CASSLMSRLSYNEQFF	TGTGCCAGCAGCTTAATGTCGCGCCTCTCCTACAATGAGCAGTTCTTC
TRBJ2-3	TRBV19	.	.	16	CASSWNTLTSTDTQYF	TGTGCCAGTAGTTGGAACACCTTAACTAGCACAGATACGCAGTATTTT
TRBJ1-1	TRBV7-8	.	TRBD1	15	CASSLTGLSGTEAFF	TGTGCCAGCAGCTTGACAGGGTTGAGTGGCACTGAAGCTTTCTTT
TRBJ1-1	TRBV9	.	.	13	CASSVGQLTEAFF	TGTGCCAGCAGCGTAGGACAGCTCACTGAAGCTTTCTTT
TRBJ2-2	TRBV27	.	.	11	CASSFTGELFF	TGTGCCAGCAGTTTCACCGGGGAGCTGTTTTTT
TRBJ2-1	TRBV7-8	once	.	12	CASSDPNDEQFF	TGTGCCAGCAGCGACCCGAATGATGAGCAGTTCTTC
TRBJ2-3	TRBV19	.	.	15	CASSIATRSVDTQYF	TGTGCCAGTAGTATAGCGACTAGGTCGGTAGATACGCAGTATTTT
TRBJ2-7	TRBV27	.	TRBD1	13	CASSRTGGYEQYF	TGTGCCAGCAGCCGCACAGGGGGCTACGAGCAGTACTTC
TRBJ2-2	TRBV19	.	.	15	CASSIDHTGAGELFF	TGTGCCAGTAGTATAGATCATACCGGGGCCGGGGAGCTGTTTTTT
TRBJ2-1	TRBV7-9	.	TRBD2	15	CASRGGGGSYNEQFF	TGTGCCAGCAGAGGCGGGGGAGGGTCCTACAATGAGCAGTTCTTC
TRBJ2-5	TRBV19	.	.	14	CASGLGSATRTQYF	TGTGCCAGTGGGCTGGGTTCCGCGACCCGGACCCAGTACTTC
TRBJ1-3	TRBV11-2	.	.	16	CASSSTGRISGNTIYF	TGTGCCAGCAGCTCGACGGGACGGATCTCTGGAAACACCATATATTTT
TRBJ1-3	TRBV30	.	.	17	CAWNSIGGSASGNTIYF	TGTGCCTGGAATTCGATCGGAGGGTCCGCCTCTGGAAACACCATATATTTT
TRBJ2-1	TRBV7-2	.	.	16	CASSSRSTSSYNEQFF	TGTGCCAGCAGCTCCCGTTCAACTAGCTCCTACAATGAGCAGTTCTTC
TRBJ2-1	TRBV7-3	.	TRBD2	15	CASSQVAGGYNEQFF	TGTGCCAGCAGTCAGGTAGCGGGAGGTTACAATGAGCAGTTCTTC
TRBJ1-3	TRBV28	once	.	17	CASLDSTGWFRGNTIYF	TGTGCCAGCCTCGACAGCACGGGGTGGTTCCGGGGAAACACCATATATTTT
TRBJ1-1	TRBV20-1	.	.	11	CSAPLNTEAFF	TGCAGTGCACCACTTAACACTGAAGCTTTCTTT
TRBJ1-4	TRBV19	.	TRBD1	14	CASKGTVMNEKLFF	TGTGCCTCAAAAGGGACAGTCATGAATGAAAAACTGTTTTTT
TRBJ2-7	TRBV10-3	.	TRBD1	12	CASGTGTYEQYF	TGTGCCAGCGGGACAGGGACCTACGAGCAGTACTTC
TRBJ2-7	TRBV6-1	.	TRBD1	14	CASSDRDRTYEQYF	TGTGCCAGCAGTGACCGGGACAGAACCTACGAGCAGTACTTC
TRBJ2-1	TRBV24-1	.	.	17	CATRPGPTRGSSNEQFF	TGTGCCACCCGTCCAGGACCGACTAGGGGTTCGTCCAATGAGCAGTTCTTC
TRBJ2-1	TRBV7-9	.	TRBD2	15	CASSSGLAAYNEQFF	TGTGCCAGCAGCTCGGGACTAGCGGCGTACAATGAGCAGTTCTTC
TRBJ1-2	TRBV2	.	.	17	CASSEALRLGWDYGYTF	TGTGCCAGCAGTGAAGCGCTTCGGTTGGGGTGGGACTATGGCTACACCTTC
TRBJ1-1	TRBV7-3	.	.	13	CASSLRGATEAFF	TGTGCCAGCAGCTTAAGGGGGGCCACTGAAGCTTTCTTT
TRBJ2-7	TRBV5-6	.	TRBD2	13	CASALAGGWEQYF	TGTGCCAGCGCCTTAGCGGGGGGCTGGGAGCAGTACTTC
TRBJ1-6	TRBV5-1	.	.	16	CASSLVPGPTNSPLHF	TGCGCCAGCAGCCTCGTTCCGGGACCTACAAATTCACCCCTCCACTTT
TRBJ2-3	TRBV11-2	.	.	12	CASSPPTDTQYF	TGTGCCAGCAGCCCCCCCACAGATACGCAGTATTTT
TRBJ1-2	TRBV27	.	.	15	CASNLRPGNNYGYTF	TGTGCCAGCAACCTTAGGCCAGGGAATAACTATGGCTACACCTTC
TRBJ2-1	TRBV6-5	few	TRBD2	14	CASSYISGRYEQFF	TGTGCCAGCAGTTATATTAGCGGGAGGTATGAGCAGTTCTTC
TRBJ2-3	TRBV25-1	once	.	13	CASSDGTADTQYF	TGTGCCAGCAGTGACGGAACGGCAGATACGCAGTATTTT
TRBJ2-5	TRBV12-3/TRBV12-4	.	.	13	CASSQDTPKTQYF	TGTGCCAGCAGTCAGGACACCCCAAAGACCCAGTACTTC
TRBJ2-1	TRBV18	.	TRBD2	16	CASSPAAGGTYNEQFF	TGTGCCAGCTCACCAGCGGCGGGGGGGACCTACAATGAGCAGTTCTTC
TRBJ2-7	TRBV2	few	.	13	CASSADRYYEQYF	TGTGCCAGCAGTGCCGACAGATACTACGAGCAGTACTTC
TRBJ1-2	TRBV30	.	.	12	CAWSGQVYGYTF	TGTGCCTGGAGTGGACAGGTTTATGGCTACACCTTC